This T cell receptor beta chain was identified during a study of blood T cell repertoires in COVID-19. On the study more broadly: Samples representing acute and convalescent COVID-19 were sourced from the United States, Italy and Spain. In each case, the material was cDNA or gDNA derived from T cells, B-cell-depleted T cells, or PBMCs.

Source study methods: The assay estimated nucleated cells by amplifying reference gene primers. Here immunoSEQ multiplex PCR was the method, and the copy in TCRdb shows in-frame clones only, minus some. V, J and clone size were drawn from that table, and D and trimming were deduced from the DNA. This table holds about 50,000 clones, more than 85% found once. Germline lookup yields CDR1 LGHDT and CDR2 YNNKEL (reference sequence). Trimming stripped 4 bases from V and 8 bases from J, with 19 bases between. The CDR3 covers 15 residues. The receptor comes from a human donor in a cohort sampled during active COVID-19. The chain combines TRBV3-1 (or the pseudogene TRBV3-2) with TRBJ2-3, with a weak D call TRBD2 (6 bases). Sequences were obtained from peripheral blood. The CDR3 sequence is CASSPRRRGLSTQYF. The CDR3, as DNA: TGTGCCAGCAGCCCCAGGCGGCGGGGTTTAAGTACGCAGTATTTT.